This entry lists 26 T cell receptor beta chains sequenced from one sample in a study of molecular identifiers for immune sequencing clone quantification. TCRdb recomputed calls from the PCR reads with MiXCR, one row per CDR3 protein. The sample holds under 800,000 distinct CDR3 sequences, around 25% seen once. The specimen was naive CD8+ T cells from blood, with Jurkat cell RNA spiked in. The subset here: FACS-sorted CD8+CD4-CCR7+CD45RA+ naive T cells. The receptors originated from a human donor in good health. Some libraries in this study had Jurkat cell RNA spiked in.

In the case of this clonotype: A much larger clone lies one base from this, so it may be a read error. V and J are TRBV30 and TRBJ2-7; D gene ambiguous. The CDR3 sequence is 13 residues long. CDR1 is GTSNPN, CDR2 SVGIG, per germline (reference sequence). CDR3 in DNA: TGTGCCTGGAGTGGCGTCAGCCTCTACAAGCAGTACTTC. Translating gives CAWSGVSLYKQYF.

The rearrangement links TRBV11-3 to TRBJ2-1; 16 bases align to TRBD2. CDR3 length: 18 residues. Germline CDR1 reads SGHNT; CDR2 reads YENEEA. Trimming removed 5 bases from V and 1 base from J; junction bases left unmatched: 5. The CDR3 DNA reads TGTGCCAGCAGCCCGGGACTAGCGGGAGGGCCTTCCTACAATGAGCAGTTCTTC. It specifies CASSPGLAGGPSYNEQFF. Filled out from reference TRBV11-3 and TRBJ2-1, the complete variable domain reads EAGVVQSPRYKIIEKKQPVAFWCNPISGHNTLYWYLQNLGQGPELLIRYENEEAVDDSQLPKDRFSAERLKGVDSTLKIQPAELGDSAVYLCASSPGLAGGPSYNEQFFGPGTRLTVL.

This chain joins TRBV19 and TRBJ2-7, with D perhaps TRBD2 (5 bases). The CDR3 runs to 16 residues. The V end was cut by 5 bases, the J end by 2 bases, with 19 bases between. Germline CDR1 and CDR2: LNHDA and SQIVND (reference sequence). The CDR3 DNA is TGTGCCAGTAGTCCCAGACATGGGAGAATACCCTACGAGCAGTACTTC. As protein: CASSPRHGRIPYEQYF.

This clonotype showed up many times. The chain uses TRBV29-1 and TRBJ1-1, with 9 positions matching TRBD1. Germline V CDR1 and CDR2: SQVTM, ANQGSEA. With 7 bases clipped from V and 6 bases from J, the junction kept 12 bases outside the gene matches. This CDR3 contains 14 residues. DNA for the CDR3: TGCAGCGGAGGGGACAGGGTTATCTCCGCTGAAGCTTTCTTT. It yields the protein CSGGDRVISAEAFF.

This clonotype was seen at least ten times. The chain has TRBV7-6 and TRBJ2-3, with TRBD1 matching over 9 bases. The CDR3 is made up of 15 amino acids. Losses at the gene ends were 3 bases for V and 3 bases for J; bases not matched to a gene: 4. In germline, CDR1 is SGHVS, CDR2 FNYEAQ. The CDR3 DNA is TGTGCCAGCAGCTTCACAGGGGGCGCGACAGATACGCAGTATTTT. The encoded protein is CASSFTGGATDTQYF.

Points on this clonotype: It may be a read error: a sequence one base away is much more abundant. This chain uses TRBV12-3 or TRBV12-4 with TRBJ1-1; D remains ambiguous. V was shortened by 4 bases and J by 3 bases, with 15 bases between the two germline ends. The CDR3 sequence is 15 residues long. This CDR3 reads CASSSYEGLDTEAFF. The CDR3 DNA reads as TGTGCCAGCAGTTCCTATGAGGGCCTGGACACTGAAGCTTTCTTT.

A remark on this clonotype: One end of the junction fails to match germline, which may point to a read error. This chain links TRBV28 with TRBJ2-2; 14 bases match TRBD2. This CDR3 is 18 amino acids long. Germline V CDR1 and CDR2: MDHEN, SYDVKM. The DNA of the CDR3 is TGTGCCAGCAGTCCATCCGGGACTAGCGGGAGCGGCACCGGAGAGCTGTTTTTT. Protein product: CASSPSGTSGSGTGELFF.

The gene calls are TRBV12-3 or TRBV12-4 and TRBJ2-2, with 7 positions matching TRBD2. The CDR3 totals 15 residues. V shed 8 bases and J 2 bases; nucleotides not matched to a gene: 8. The CDR3 here is CASSPGGFNTGELFF. CDR3 coding DNA: TGTGCCAGCTCCCCCGGGGGGTTCAACACCGGGGAGCTGTTTTTT.

Remarks on this clonotype: This could be a read error, since a much larger clone is one nucleotide away. V is TRBV7-9 and J is TRBJ1-1; perhaps TRBD1 as D (6 bases). This CDR3 has 18 amino acids. Trimming pared 8 bases from V and 2 bases from J, leaving 27 bases between. Germline loops: CDR1 SEHNR, CDR2 FQNEAQ (reference sequence). CDR3 sequence (DNA): TGTGCCAGCGGAGGCGGCACTATCGAGGACAGAAAAAACACTGAAGCTTTCTTT. Protein sequence: CASGGGTIEDRKNTEAFF.

This clonotype was seen ten or more times. CDR3 DNA: TGTGCCAGCAGCTTATACTCCAGAAACACTGAAGCTTTCTTT. Translated, it gives CASSLYSRNTEAFF. V usage is TRBV7-2 and J usage is TRBJ1-1, with D unresolved. V lost 2 bases and J lost 2, with 9 bases in between. Germline V gene lookup returns CDR1 SGHTA and CDR2 FQGNSA. CDR3 size: 14 residues. The complete variable domain, with remaining parts taken from reference TRBV7-2 and TRBJ1-1, reads GAGVSQSPSNKVTEKGKDVELRCDPISGHTALYWYRQSLGQGLEFLIYFQGNSAPDKSGLPSDRFSAERTGGSVSTLTIQRTQQEDSAVYLCASSLYSRNTEAFFGQGTRLTVV.

The chain is built from TRBV7-6 and TRBJ2-5; 9 positions agree with TRBD2. This CDR3 is 16 amino acids long. V shed 10 bases and J 1 base; nucleotides not matched to a gene: 13. Germline CDR1 is SGHVS and CDR2 is FNYEAQ. As DNA, the CDR3 is TGTGCCAACATCTTAGCGGAGCGGGAGGCCCAAGAGACCCAGTACTTC. Amino acids: CANILAEREAQETQYF.

This clonotype was observed at least ten times. The genes are TRBV24-1 and TRBJ2-1; unclear D gene. The CDR3 loop spans 14 amino acids. V shed 5 bases and J shed 4 bases, with 11 bases lying between them. In germline, CDR1 is KGHDR, CDR2 SFDVKD. CDR3 DNA: TGTGCCACCAGTGCTACAGCCACTTACAATGAGCAGTTCTTC. The encoded protein is CATSATATYNEQFF.

Many counts were recorded for this clonotype. The chain has TRBV21-1 and TRBJ2-2; whether TRBD1, the table's D call, matches the DNA was not checked. TRBV21-1 is listed as a pseudogene. CDR3 length: 15 amino acids. The CDR3 DNA reads TGTGCCAGCAGCATGACAGGGGCGGGCACCGGGGAGCTGTTTTTT. Protein product: CASSMTGAGTGELFF.

This clonotype was observed a few times. V usage is TRBV5-6 and J usage is TRBJ1-5; no reliable D call. CDR3 length equals 14 residues. Germline CDR1 is SGHDT and CDR2 is YYEEEE. V was clipped by 1 base and J by 7 bases, with 12 bases between them. CDR3 DNA sequence: TGTGCCAGCAGCTTGAGTAGGGCTGAACAGCCCCAGCATTTT. It encodes CASSLSRAEQPQHF.

Regarding this clonotype: This may be a read error, as it is one base from a much larger clone. V is TRBV7-9 and J is TRBJ2-2; TRBD1 might be the D (6 bases). Germline values: CDR1 SEHNR, CDR2 FQNEAQ (reference sequence). The CDR3 has 16 residues. V lost 5 bases and J lost 5, with 18 bases in between. The chain's CDR3 is CASSTPRQAMTGELFF. The DNA of the CDR3 is TGTGCCAGCAGCACACCGAGACAGGCAATGACCGGGGAGCTGTTTTTT.

The table lists this clonotype with many counts. The genes are TRBV13 and TRBJ1-1; D is perhaps TRBD1 (6 bases). The germline V and J ends were trimmed by 3 bases and 0 bases, with 11 bases remaining between them. There are 15 residues in the CDR3. CDR1 PRHDT and CDR2 FYEKMQ come from the germline V gene (reference sequence). DNA of the CDR3: TGTGCCAGCAGCTTGTTAACAGGGATGAACACTGAAGCTTTCTTT. It is translated as CASSLLTGMNTEAFF.

This clonotype was observed many times. The V and J genes are TRBV29-1 and TRBJ2-1, with 11 bases identical to TRBD2. V was pared by 6 bases and J by 4 bases, with 11 bases of the junction left unmatched. The CDR3 totals 16 residues. Looked up from germline, CDR1 is SQVTM and CDR2 is ANQGSEA. CDR3 sequence: CSVLVAGGQRYNEQFF. CDR3 nucleotides: TGCAGCGTGCTAGTAGCGGGAGGGCAGAGATACAATGAGCAGTTCTTC.

This clonotype came up a few times. The chain carries TRBV4-1 and TRBJ2-3; TRBD2 agrees at 11 bases. From germline, CDR1 is MGHRA and CDR2 YSYEKL. This CDR3 region has 19 residues. V was pared by 1 base and J by 2 bases, with 11 bases of the junction left unmatched. The CDR3 sequence: CASSQGPPTSGGPTDTQYF. The CDR3 DNA reads as TGCGCCAGCAGCCAAGGCCCCCCCACTAGCGGGGGCCCCACAGATACGCAGTATTTT.

In its sample, this clonotype was seen many times. As DNA, the CDR3 is TGCGCCAGCAGCCGAATGCCCCCCACAGCTATGAACACTGAAGCTTTCTTT. Its protein product is CASSRMPPTAMNTEAFF. The V call is TRBV4-1, the J call TRBJ1-1; D is unresolved. Germline CDR1 MGHRA, CDR2 YSYEKL. V gave up 4 bases and J gave up 0 bases, with 18 bases separating them. The CDR3 extends over 17 amino acids.

A few counts support this clonotype. The chain couples TRBV6-4 to TRBJ2-1; no clear D gene. This CDR3 has 15 amino acids. Germline CDR1 MRHNA, CDR2 SNTAGT. The V gene lost 1 base and the J gene lost 12 bases, with 19 bases spanning the gap. CDR3 in DNA: TGTGCCAGCAGTGACTTTCCCAGCCCCACTTTACGGCAGTTCTTC. This encodes CASSDFPSPTLRQFF.

This clonotype turned up a few times. J is TRBJ1-1 and V is TRBV6-2 or TRBV6-3; D is ambiguous. CDR1 and CDR2 (germline): MNHEY, SVGEGT. Trimming cost V 8 bases and J 3 bases, with 10 bases left between them. The CDR3 is 12 amino acids. CDR3 sequence: CASARPYTEAFF. CDR3 bases: TGTGCCAGCGCTCGACCGTACACTGAAGCTTTCTTT.

This clonotype has a count of ten or more. This chain links TRBV12-3 or TRBV12-4 with TRBJ2-3; D is uncertain. The CDR3 covers 14 residues. The V and J ends lost 3 bases and 7 bases respectively, with 14 bases between them. The CDR3 here is CASSFVLGSHTQYF. The CDR3 DNA reads as TGTGCCAGCAGTTTCGTTCTCGGGTCCCATACGCAGTATTTT.

This clonotype showed up many times. The chain carries TRBV6-2 or TRBV6-3 and TRBJ2-7, with TRBD1 matching 10 bases. This CDR3 is built from 15 residues. V was clipped by 7 bases and J by 4 bases; unmatched bases: 10. Per germline, CDR1 MNHEY and CDR2 SVGEGT. The CDR3 bases are TGTGCCAGCACCAACAGGGTGGACAGGGGGTACGAGCAGTACTTC. Its translation: CASTNRVDRGYEQYF.

In its sample, this clonotype was seen many times. V usage is TRBV20-1 and J usage is TRBJ2-7; possibly TRBD1 or TRBD2 for D (5 bases each). Germline V gene data show CDR1 as DFQATT and CDR2 as SNEGSKA (reference sequence). This CDR3 spans 15 amino acids. The V end was cut by 5 bases, the J end by 4 bases, with 21 bases between. CDR3 DNA sequence: TGCAGTGCTGGCCCACCGGACCTAGAGGGGTACGAGCAGTACTTC. As protein: CSAGPPDLEGYEQYF.

The chain is built from TRBV20-1 and TRBJ1-1; D not certain. The CDR3 is made up of 16 amino acids. Germline V gene data show CDR1 as DFQATT and CDR2 as SNEGSKA (reference sequence). The V gene lost 1 base and the J gene lost 0 bases, with 15 bases spanning the gap. The CDR3 nucleotides are TGCAGTGCTAGAGGTACGGAGTCCTCCTTGAACACTGAAGCTTTCTTT. It is translated as CSARGTESSLNTEAFF.

The table lists this clonotype with a few counts. Since a much larger clone is just one base distant, this may be a read error. Lacking the conserved final phenylalanine or tryptophan, this CDR3 likely reflects a read error. The CDR3 sequence is CSVEGEKAEAFS. The CDR3 region has the DNA TGCAGCGTTGAGGGCGAGAAAGCTGAAGCTTTCTCT. The chain carries TRBV29-1 and TRBJ1-1; the D is unclear. The ends were cut back, 3 bases at V and 6 bases at J, with 11 bases in the middle. In germline, CDR1 is SQVTM, CDR2 ANQGSEA. There are 12 residues in the CDR3.